The present TCR beta chain was sequenced within a study of beta chain features in type 1 diabetes. The entirety of the isolated RNA underwent reverse transcription, so expressed TCRB transcripts were sequenced. Using immunoSEQ multiplex PCR, the repertoire was profiled, and TCRdb retains in-frame clones only, with some absent. Counted here are hundreds of thousands of clones, 9.6% occurring once; the ten biggest clones make up 0.034%. There are 14 residues in the CDR3. With 1 base removed from V and 0 bases from J, the gap between germline ends came to 8 bases. Germline V gives CDR1 SGHRS, CDR2 YFSETQ.

The sequenced material came from naive CD4+ T cells from blood. The TCR was taken from a woman aged 18 to 35 in good health. The chain is built from TRBV5-1 and TRBJ2-7; the D is unclear. CDR3 amino acids: CASSLPSLSYEQYF. As DNA, the CDR3 is TGCGCCAGCAGCTTGCCCAGTCTCTCCTACGAGCAGTACTTC.